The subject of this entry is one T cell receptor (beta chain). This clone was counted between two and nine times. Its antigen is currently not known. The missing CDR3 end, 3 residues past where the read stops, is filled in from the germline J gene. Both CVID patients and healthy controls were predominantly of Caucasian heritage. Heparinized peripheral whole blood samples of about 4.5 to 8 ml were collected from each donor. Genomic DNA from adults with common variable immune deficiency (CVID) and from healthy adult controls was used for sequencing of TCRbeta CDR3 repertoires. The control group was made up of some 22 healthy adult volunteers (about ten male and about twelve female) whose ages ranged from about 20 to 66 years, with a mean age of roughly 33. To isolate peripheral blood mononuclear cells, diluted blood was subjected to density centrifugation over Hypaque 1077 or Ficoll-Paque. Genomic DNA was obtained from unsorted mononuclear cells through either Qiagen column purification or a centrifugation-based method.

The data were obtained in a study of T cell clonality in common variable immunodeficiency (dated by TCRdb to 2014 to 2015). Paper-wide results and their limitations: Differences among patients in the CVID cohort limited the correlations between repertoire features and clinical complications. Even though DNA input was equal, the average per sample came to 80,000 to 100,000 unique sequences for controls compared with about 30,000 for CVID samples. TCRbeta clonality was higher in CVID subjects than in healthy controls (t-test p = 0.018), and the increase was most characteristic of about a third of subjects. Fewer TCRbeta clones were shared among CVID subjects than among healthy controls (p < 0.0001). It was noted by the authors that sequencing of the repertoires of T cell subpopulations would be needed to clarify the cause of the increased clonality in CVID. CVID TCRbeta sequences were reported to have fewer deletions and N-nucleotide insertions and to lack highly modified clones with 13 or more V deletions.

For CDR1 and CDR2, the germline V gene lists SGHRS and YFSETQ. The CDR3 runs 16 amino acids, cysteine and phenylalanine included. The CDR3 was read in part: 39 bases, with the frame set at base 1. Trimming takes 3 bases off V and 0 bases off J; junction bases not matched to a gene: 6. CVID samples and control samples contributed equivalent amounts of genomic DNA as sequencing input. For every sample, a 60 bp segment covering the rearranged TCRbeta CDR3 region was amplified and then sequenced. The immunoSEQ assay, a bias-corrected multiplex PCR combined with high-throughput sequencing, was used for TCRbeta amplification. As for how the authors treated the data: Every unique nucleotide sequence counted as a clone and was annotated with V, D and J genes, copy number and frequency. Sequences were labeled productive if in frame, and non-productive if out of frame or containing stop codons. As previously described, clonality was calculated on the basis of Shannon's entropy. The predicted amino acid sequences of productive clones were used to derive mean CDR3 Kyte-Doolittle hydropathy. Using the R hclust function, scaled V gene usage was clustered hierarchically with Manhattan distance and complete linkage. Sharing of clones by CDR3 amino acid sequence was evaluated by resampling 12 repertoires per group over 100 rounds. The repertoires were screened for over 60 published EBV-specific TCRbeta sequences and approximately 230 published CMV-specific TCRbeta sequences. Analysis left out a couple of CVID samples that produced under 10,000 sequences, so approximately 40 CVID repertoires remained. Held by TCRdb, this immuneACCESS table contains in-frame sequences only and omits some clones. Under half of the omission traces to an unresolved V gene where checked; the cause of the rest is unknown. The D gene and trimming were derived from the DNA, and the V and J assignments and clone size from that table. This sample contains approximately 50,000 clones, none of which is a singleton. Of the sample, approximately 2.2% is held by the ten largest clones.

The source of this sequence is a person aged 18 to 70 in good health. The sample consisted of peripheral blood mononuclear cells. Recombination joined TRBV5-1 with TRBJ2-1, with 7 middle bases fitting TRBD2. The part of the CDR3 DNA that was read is TGCGCCAGCAGCTCCTGGCCTAGCGGCTCCTACAATGAG. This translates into CASSSWPSGSYNE. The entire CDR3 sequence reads CASSSWPSGSYNEQFF.